This TCR beta chain was sequenced in a study of siplizumab effects on memory and regulatory T cells. Points from the study as a whole: Sequences below about 10^-5 frequency were poorly captured, and few alloreactive clones mapped to unstimulated subsets. Mappable alloreactive CD4+ clones were on average about 62% Treg-derived with siplizumab, approximately 30% in controls. Siplizumab cultures yielded proliferating Tregs whose suppressive function was not confirmed. Roughly 75-95% of proliferating clones (CD4+ or CD8+) could not be assigned a naive or memory phenotype.

CDR1 and CDR2 (germline): SQVTM, ANQGSEA. There are 15 residues in the CDR3. The V gene end was trimmed by 3 bases and the J gene end by 8 bases; junction bases not matched to a gene: 8. Clones were sequenced by immunoSEQ multiplex PCR, and TCRdb holds only the in-frame ones, with some missing. The sample holds about 50,000 clones, 93% seen once. As for this clone: Its antigen is unknown.

The chain recombines TRBV29-1 with TRBJ2-2; 11 bases fit TRBD2. Material for sequencing was CD8+ T cells sorted from blood. This TCR came from a human donor in good health. The CDR3 region is CSVDSGRGSVGELFF. CDR3 coding DNA: TGCAGCGTTGATAGCGGGAGGGGGAGTGTTGGGGAGCTGTTTTTT.